This is a list of T cell receptor beta chains from one sample in a study of blood T cell repertoires in COVID-19. Only in-frame clones appear in the TCRdb table, and some are missing; sequencing was by immunoSEQ multiplex PCR. The sample lists 150,000 to 180,000 clones, over 70% occurring once. The specimen was peripheral blood. The receptors derive from a man in his sixties with acute or convalescent COVID-19. The CDR3 runs from the conserved cysteine through the conserved F or W. A D gene is named only where the DNA matches it firmly. Size is stated for part of the rows, as once, few or many counts, or as a class when the clone is expanded.

j_gene: TRBJ2-1
v_gene: TRBV7-2
abundance: .
d_gene: .
CDR3aa: CASSRTTRRSYNEQFF
CDR3nt: TGTGCCAGCAGCAGGACGACTAGACGCTCCTACAATGAGCAGTTCTTC

j_gene: TRBJ1-1
v_gene: TRBV6-5
abundance: few
d_gene: .
CDR3aa: CASSYLTPGTEAFF
CDR3nt: TGTGCCAGCAGTTACCTAACGCCGGGAACTGAAGCTTTCTTT

j_gene: TRBJ1-5
v_gene: TRBV28
abundance: .
d_gene: .
CDR3aa: CASSLRLPQVQPQHF
CDR3nt: TGTGCCAGCAGTTTACGACTACCTCAAGTTCAGCCCCAGCATTTT

j_gene: TRBJ1-3
v_gene: TRBV4-2
abundance: .
d_gene: .
CDR3aa: CASRTPEGRTGNTIYF
CDR3nt: TGTGCCAGCAGGACACCTGAGGGGAGGACTGGAAACACCATATATTTT

j_gene: TRBJ1-1
v_gene: TRBV9
abundance: .
d_gene: TRBD1
CDR3aa: CASSVGPGQGADTEAFF
CDR3nt: TGTGCCAGCAGCGTAGGGCCGGGGCAGGGGGCGGACACTGAAGCTTTCTTT

j_gene: TRBJ1-5
v_gene: TRBV7-8
abundance: once
d_gene: .
CDR3aa: CASSAAGSLSNQPQHF
CDR3nt: TGTGCCAGCAGCGCCGCCGGGAGCTTGAGCAATCAGCCCCAGCATTTT

j_gene: TRBJ1-2
v_gene: TRBV9
abundance: .
d_gene: .
CDR3aa: CASSVDLTDNYGYTF
CDR3nt: TGTGCCAGCAGCGTAGACCTGACAGATAACTATGGCTACACCTTC

j_gene: TRBJ2-5
v_gene: TRBV5-6
abundance: .
d_gene: TRBD2
CDR3aa: CASSSWGSGGAVGETQYF
CDR3nt: TGTGCCAGCAGCTCCTGGGGTAGCGGGGGCGCCGTTGGGGAGACCCAGTACTTC

j_gene: TRBJ1-3
v_gene: TRBV28
abundance: few
d_gene: .
CDR3aa: CASSPPGQSSGNTIYF
CDR3nt: TGTGCCAGCAGTCCCCCCGGACAGAGCTCTGGAAACACCATATATTTT

j_gene: TRBJ2-1
v_gene: TRBV15
abundance: .
d_gene: .
CDR3aa: CATSGIGAGAFHNEQFF
CDR3nt: TGTGCCACCAGCGGCATCGGGGCGGGGGCTTTCCACAATGAGCAGTTCTTC

j_gene: TRBJ2-4
v_gene: TRBV12-3/TRBV12-4
abundance: .
d_gene: .
CDR3aa: CASSSRLNIQYF
CDR3nt: TGTGCCAGCAGTTCGCGACTAAACATTCAGTACTTC

j_gene: TRBJ1-6
v_gene: TRBV5-1
abundance: .
d_gene: TRBD1
CDR3aa: CASSFTLTGDYNSPLHF
CDR3nt: TGCGCCAGCAGCTTTACCCTGACAGGGGATTATAATTCACCCCTCCACTTT

j_gene: TRBJ2-1
v_gene: TRBV4-2
abundance: .
d_gene: TRBD2
CDR3aa: CASSQESTSGIYNEQFF
CDR3nt: TGTGCCAGCAGCCAAGAATCGACTAGCGGGATCTATAATGAGCAGTTCTTC

j_gene: TRBJ1-2
v_gene: TRBV19
abundance: few
d_gene: .
CDR3aa: CASSIDQYTPSYGYTF
CDR3nt: TGTGCCAGTAGTATAGATCAGTATACACCCTCCTATGGCTACACCTTC

j_gene: TRBJ2-2
v_gene: TRBV7-2
abundance: .
d_gene: .
CDR3aa: CASRTGRTGELFF
CDR3nt: TGTGCCAGCAGGACAGGGAGGACCGGGGAGCTGTTTTTT

j_gene: TRBJ1-2
v_gene: TRBV3-1/TRBV3-2
abundance: .
d_gene: .
CDR3aa: CASSNSRGRRGGYTF
CDR3nt: TGTGCCAGCAGCAACAGCAGGGGAAGGAGAGGGGGCTACACCTTC

j_gene: TRBJ2-4
v_gene: TRBV4-3
abundance: .
d_gene: .
CDR3aa: CASSQDLGGARKNIQYF
CDR3nt: TGCGCCAGCAGCCAAGATCTTGGGGGCGCTAGGAAAAACATTCAGTACTTC

j_gene: TRBJ1-1
v_gene: TRBV18
abundance: .
d_gene: TRBD1
CDR3aa: CASSPGQKNTEAFF
CDR3nt: TGTGCCAGCTCACCGGGACAGAAGAACACTGAAGCTTTCTTT

j_gene: TRBJ2-5
v_gene: TRBV19
abundance: .
d_gene: TRBD1
CDR3aa: CASSMDRVYQETQYF
CDR3nt: TGTGCCAGTAGTATGGACAGGGTATACCAAGAGACCCAGTACTTC

j_gene: TRBJ1-5
v_gene: TRBV29-1
abundance: .
d_gene: .
CDR3aa: CSVEVDGSGGQPQHF
CDR3nt: TGCAGCGTTGAAGTAGACGGGAGCGGTGGTCAGCCCCAGCATTTT

j_gene: TRBJ1-2
v_gene: TRBV9
abundance: .
d_gene: .
CDR3aa: CASSVGWATNYGYTF
CDR3nt: TGTGCCAGCAGCGTAGGTTGGGCTACTAACTATGGCTACACCTTC

j_gene: TRBJ1-2
v_gene: TRBV5-4
abundance: .
d_gene: .
CDR3aa: CASSLDPGNYGYTF
CDR3nt: TGTGCCAGCAGCTTGGATCCGGGGAACTATGGCTACACCTTC

j_gene: TRBJ1-1
v_gene: TRBV19
abundance: .
d_gene: TRBD1
CDR3aa: CASSVYPGQSGNTEAFF
CDR3nt: TGTGCCAGTAGTGTCTACCCGGGACAGTCAGGGAACACTGAAGCTTTCTTT

j_gene: TRBJ1-3
v_gene: TRBV2
abundance: .
d_gene: .
CDR3aa: CASSERGSGNTIYF
CDR3nt: TGTGCCAGCAGTGAAAGGGGTTCTGGAAACACCATATATTTT